This passage covers 13 T cell receptor beta chains from one sample sequenced in a study of vaccination and CD4 T cells after COVID-19. Described time point: late sampling 161 to 241 days after vaccination in a few convalescent patients. The treatment was: approximately 9-day PBMC culture with coronavirus spike peptide pools or control peptides (ViraFEST assay). Researchers used the Oncomine TCR Beta short-read assay to sequence DNA from cultured CD4+ T cells. TCRdb passed the PCR reads through MiXCR, listing each CDR3 protein once. The sample comprises about 20,000 distinct CDR3 sequences, 44% of which are singletons, and under 20% rests with the top ten. Their recognized antigens are unknown. The sample in question was CD4+ T cells from blood, cultured in vitro, obtained about 7 months after SARS-CoV-2 vaccination. The receptors here all came from a human donor who had recovered from COVID-19.

The CDR3 protein is CASRRTIAGLTDTQYF. The CDR3 nucleotides read TGTGCCAGCAGACGTACTATAGCGGGACTCACAGATACGCAGTATTTT. The rearrangement joins TRBV6-6 to TRBJ2-3; 8 bases fit TRBD2. V shed 6 bases, J shed 2 bases, and the junction held 10 bases outside the gene matches. This CDR3 is built from 16 residues. The germline V gene has CDR1 MNHNY and CDR2 SVGAGI (reference sequence).

This clonotype occurred a few times. This sequence joins TRBV11-3 and TRBJ2-1; tentatively, D is TRBD2 (5 bases). Germline V gene data show CDR1 as SGHNT and CDR2 as YENEEA. This CDR3 is 14 amino acids long. Between the trimmed V and J ends, which lost 3 bases and 5 bases, there was a span of 11 bases. CDR3 residues: CASSLDRGNNEQFF. In DNA, the CDR3 is TGTGCCAGCAGCTTGGATCGGGGTAACAATGAGCAGTTCTTC.

By share, this clonotype counts as medium-sized (0.01 to 0.1%). This rearrangement joins TRBV20-1 to TRBJ1-2; D not certain. The germline V gene encodes CDR1 DFQATT and CDR2 SNEGSKA (reference sequence). The CDR3 totals 13 residues. V dropped 0 bases and J dropped 6 bases, with 11 bases sitting between them. The CDR3 is CSARDQWVNGYTF. The CDR3 region has the DNA TGCAGTGCTAGAGATCAATGGGTTAATGGCTACACCTTC.

By its share, this clonotype is medium-sized. The chain combines TRBV7-3 with TRBJ1-2; 8 bases map to TRBD1. The V gene end was trimmed by 5 bases and the J gene end by 4 bases; junction bases not matched to a gene: 3. This CDR3 is 13 amino acids long. The germline V gene has CDR1 SGHTA and CDR2 FQGTGA. In DNA form, the CDR3 reads TGTGCCAGCAGCCCCACAGGGGGCTATGGCTACACCTTC. It encodes CASSPTGGYGYTF.

V gene TRBV6-5 combines with J gene TRBJ2-5; 8 nucleotides align to TRBD1. CDR1 and CDR2 (germline): MNHEY, SVGAGI. With V trimmed by 0 bases and J by 2 bases, 14 bases remained unmatched. The CDR3 has 19 residues. The DNA for the CDR3 is TGTGCCAGCAGTTACTCGAGTATCGTGACAGGGGCCTCTCAAGAGACCCAGTACTTC. This translates into CASSYSSIVTGASQETQYF.

Remarks on this clonotype: The junction departs from germline at one end; a sequencing error may be responsible. This sequence joins TRBV24-1 and TRBJ2-7, with a possible D match to TRBD2 (5 bases). The CDR3 is 15 amino acids. Germline loops: CDR1 KGHDR, CDR2 SFDVKD. The CDR3 DNA follows: TGTGCCACCAGCGATTTGCTCCGGGTCCGGGGCGAGCAGTACTTC. Protein: CATSDLLRVRGEQYF.

This chain connects TRBV4-2 to TRBJ2-5, with 7 positions matching TRBD2. Trimming at V came to 5 bases and at J to 4 bases, leaving 13 bases not matched to a gene. CDR3 length: 16 amino acids. From germline, CDR1 is LGHNA and CDR2 YNFKEQ. The CDR3 nucleotides read TGTGCCAGCAGCGGGGGGGATCGGGGCGATAGAGAGACCCAGTACTTC. Translating it yields CASSGGDRGDRETQYF.

The CDR3 reads CASSTQRGAQETQYF. CDR3 bases: TGTGCCAGTAGTACCCAGCGGGGAGCCCAAGAGACCCAGTACTTC. V usage is TRBV19 and J usage is TRBJ2-5, with 7 positions matching TRBD2. Per the germline V gene, CDR1 is LNHDA and CDR2 is SQIVND (reference sequence). The CDR3 runs 15 residues. The V gene end was trimmed by 4 bases and the J gene end by 1 base; junction bases not matched to a gene: 6. The variable domain in full, completed from reference TRBV19 and TRBJ2-5, reads DGGITQSPKYLFRKEGQNVTLSCEQNLNHDAMYWYRQDPGQGLRLIYYSQIVNDFQKGDIAEGYSVSREKKESFPLTVTSAQKNPTAFYLCASSTQRGAQETQYFGPGTRLLVL.

This clonotype came up once. The chain is built from TRBV20-1 and TRBJ2-1; D may be TRBD2 (6 bases). The germline gives CDR1 DFQATT, CDR2 SNEGSKA (reference sequence). V was clipped by 0 bases and J by 5 bases, with 20 bases between them. This CDR3 contains 17 residues. CDR3 sequence reads: CSARDWARREFHNEQFF. CDR3 sequence (DNA): TGCAGTGCTAGAGATTGGGCTAGGCGGGAATTCCACAATGAGCAGTTCTTC.

The chain is built from TRBV20-1 and TRBJ2-3; maybe TRBD2 (5 bases). Germline lookup yields CDR1 DFQATT and CDR2 SNEGSKA (reference sequence). V gave up 2 bases and J gave up 2 bases, with 11 bases separating them. The length of the CDR3 is 14 residues. Written as DNA, the CDR3 is TGCAGTGCTAGATTCGGACTCTACACAGATACGCAGTATTTT. Translated: CSARFGLYTDTQYF.

The genes are TRBV6-2 or TRBV6-3 and TRBJ2-3, with a weak D call TRBD2 (5 bases). CDR3 size: 15 residues. Germline lookup yields CDR1 MNHEY and CDR2 SVGEGT. Trimming removed 3 bases at V and 0 bases at J, with 10 bases between. DNA for the CDR3: TGTGCCAGCAGTTATGCGGGTAGGAGCACAGATACGCAGTATTTT. Amino acids: CASSYAGRSTDTQYF.

The chain uses TRBV18 and TRBJ2-5; 7 bases are a match to TRBD1. The CDR3 contains 14 residues. V lost 0 bases, J lost 3 bases, and 1 base stayed unmatched. Germline values: CDR1 KGHSH, CDR2 LQKENI. This CDR3 is CASSPPGQKETQYF. The CDR3 nucleotides are TGTGCCAGCTCACCACCGGGACAGAAAGAGACCCAGTACTTC.

The gene calls are TRBV20-1 and TRBJ1-1; 7 positions match TRBD1. Germline values: CDR1 DFQATT, CDR2 SNEGSKA (reference sequence). Unmatched junction bases numbered 6, after V lost 2 bases and J lost 0 bases. The CDR3 spans 15 residues. The CDR3 protein is CSARLPGTVNTEAFF. CDR3 nucleotide sequence: TGCAGTGCTAGACTCCCAGGGACAGTGAACACTGAAGCTTTCTTT.